The rows below give T cell receptor beta chains drawn from one sample of a study of cytomegalovirus exposure and HLA in healthy donors. Libraries were prepared by immunoSEQ multiplex PCR; TCRdb keeps only in-frame clonotypes and omits some of them. The sample yields approximately 170,000 clones, approximately 81% seen once. The sample comprised PBMCs. These TCRs come from a man younger than 45 in good health and CMV-seropositive. Both conserved end residues are part of each CDR3. D genes are given only for firm matches. A clone size is listed for some rows: how often the clone was seen (once, few, many), or a class if it is expanded.

TRBJ2-2	TRBD1	few	TRBV27	CASSRQGTGELFF	TGTGCCAGCAGCCGACAGGGGACCGGGGAGCTGTTTTTT
TRBJ2-5	TRBD2	-	TRBV5-1	CASSGLAGGTQYF	TGCGCCAGCAGCGGACTAGCGGGGGGGACCCAGTACTTC
TRBJ2-1	-	-	TRBV2	CASSEGLAYNEQFF	TGTGCCAGCAGTGAAGGGCTAGCCTACAATGAGCAGTTCTTC
TRBJ1-1	-	-	TRBV15	CATSRDLGSEAFF	TGTGCCACCAGCAGAGATCTCGGTTCGGAAGCTTTCTTT
TRBJ2-3	-	-	TRBV5-1	CASSLFGGPTDTQYF	TGCGCCAGCAGCTTGTTCGGGGGACCCACAGATACGCAGTATTTT
TRBJ1-2	TRBD1	many	TRBV7-2	CASSLSIGQADGYTF	TGTGCCAGCAGCTTGAGTATAGGACAGGCGGATGGCTACACCTTC
TRBJ1-2	TRBD1	few	TRBV10-1	CASSPGQGYYGYTF	TGCGCCAGCAGTCCGGGACAGGGATACTATGGCTACACCTTC
TRBJ1-5	TRBD1	once	TRBV7-2	CASSLATGTGRRQPQHF	TGTGCCAGCAGCTTAGCGACCGGGACAGGGAGGAGGCAGCCCCAGCATTTT
TRBJ1-6	TRBD1	-	TRBV5-8	CASSSGTGYSPLHF	TGTGCCAGCAGCTCCGGGACAGGGTACTCACCCCTCCACTTT
TRBJ2-2	TRBD1	-	TRBV30	CAWEGTVANTGELFF	TGTGCCTGGGAGGGGACAGTCGCGAACACCGGGGAGCTGTTTTTT
TRBJ1-6	TRBD1	-	TRBV7-9	CASSLVGQGNSPLHF	TGTGCCAGCAGCTTAGTGGGACAGGGTAATTCACCCCTCCACTTT
TRBJ2-7	-	once	TRBV9	CASSLSTAAPYEQYF	TGTGCCAGCAGTCTTTCGACAGCCGCCCCCTACGAGCAGTACTTC
TRBJ1-5	-	-	TRBV7-6	CASSFEGQPQHF	TGTGCCAGCAGCTTTGAGGGTCAGCCCCAGCATTTT
TRBJ1-5	-	-	TRBV4-3	CASSQEGGTNQPQHF	TGCGCCAGCAGCCAAGAAGGAGGCACCAATCAGCCCCAGCATTTT
TRBJ2-7	-	-	TRBV4-3	CASSQEITGVGSYEQYF	TGCGCCAGCAGCCAAGAAATTACTGGAGTCGGCTCCTACGAGCAGTACTTC
TRBJ2-5	TRBD2	-	TRBV6-6	CASTFGASGSEETQYF	TGTGCCAGCACCTTCGGGGCTAGCGGGAGTGAAGAGACCCAGTACTTC
TRBJ1-2	-	few	TRBV7-2	CASSLARGRDGYTF	TGTGCCAGCAGCTTAGCGCGGGGCAGGGATGGCTACACCTTC
TRBJ1-5	-	-	TRBV19	CASSVTGDQPQHF	TGTGCCAGTAGTGTGACAGGAGATCAGCCCCAGCATTTT
TRBJ1-1	-	-	TRBV7-8	CASSFWALNTEAFF	TGTGCCAGCAGCTTTTGGGCCCTGAACACTGAAGCTTTCTTT
TRBJ1-3	TRBD1	-	TRBV9	CASSIDRGGNTIYF	TGTGCCAGCAGCATCGACAGGGGTGGAAACACCATATATTTT
TRBJ2-5	TRBD2	-	TRBV5-4	CASSLGGREETQYF	TGTGCCAGCAGCTTGGGGGGGAGGGAAGAGACCCAGTACTTC
TRBJ2-2	-	-	TRBV18	CASSPWEAAELFF	TGTGCCAGCTCACCATGGGAGGCGGCGGAGCTGTTTTTT
TRBJ2-7	-	-	TRBV7-8	CASSPAGEQYF	TGTGCCAGCAGCCCTGCGGGAGAGCAGTACTTC
TRBJ1-2	-	-	TRBV5-4	CASSAKQGVANGYTF	TGTGCCAGCAGCGCGAAACAGGGAGTAGCTAATGGCTACACCTTC
TRBJ2-3	TRBD2	-	TRBV30	CAWSPKGTSGRNTQYF	TGTGCCTGGAGCCCGAAAGGGACTAGCGGGAGAAATACGCAGTATTTT
TRBJ2-7	-	-	TRBV2	CASTRSSYEQYF	TGTGCCAGCACCCGGAGCTCCTACGAGCAGTACTTC
TRBJ2-5	TRBD2	-	TRBV13	CASSLLAGGSQETQYF	TGTGCCAGCAGCTTGCTAGCGGGGGGTTCCCAAGAGACCCAGTACTTC
TRBJ2-3	-	-	TRBV6-1	CASSEGQREADTQYF	TGTGCCAGCAGTGAAGGACAGAGGGAGGCAGATACGCAGTATTTT
TRBJ2-5	TRBD1	-	TRBV5-1	CASSLAGGGQETQYF	TGCGCCAGCAGCTTGGCAGGGGGCGGCCAAGAGACCCAGTACTTC
TRBJ2-7	-	-	TRBV4-3	CASSQDLLRAPYEQYF	TGCGCCAGCAGCCAAGATCTTCTCAGGGCCCCCTACGAGCAGTACTTC
TRBJ1-2	TRBD1	-	TRBV11-2	CASSRGTGTAYGYTF	TGTGCCAGCAGCAGGGGGACAGGGACGGCCTATGGCTACACCTTC
TRBJ2-1	TRBD2	-	TRBV13	CASSFSGRYNEQFF	TGTGCCAGCAGCTTTAGCGGGAGGTACAATGAGCAGTTCTTC
TRBJ1-1	TRBD1	-	TRBV11-3	CASSQRTGENTEAFF	TGTGCCAGCAGCCAGCGGACAGGGGAGAACACTGAAGCTTTCTTT
TRBJ2-3	-	-	TRBV5-1	CASSPSGDTQYF	TGCGCCAGCAGCCCCTCGGGGGATACGCAGTATTTT
TRBJ2-5	TRBD2	-	TRBV7-7	CASSPGLAGGPRIGTQYF	TGTGCTAGCAGCCCGGGACTAGCGGGAGGGCCTCGAATTGGGACCCAGTACTTC
TRBJ1-1	TRBD1	-	TRBV7-2	CASSFQSGGNTEAFF	TGTGCCAGCAGCTTCCAGTCAGGGGGCAACACTGAAGCTTTCTTT
TRBJ1-2	TRBD1	-	TRBV5-4	CASSLGGRIYGYTF	TGTGCCAGCAGCTTAGGGGGCAGAATCTATGGCTACACCTTC
TRBJ1-3	TRBD1	-	TRBV18	CASSPGHRGTGNTIYF	TGTGCCAGCTCACCTGGACACAGGGGGACAGGAAACACCATATATTTT
TRBJ1-4	-	few	TRBV7-9	CASSARSEKLFF	TGTGCCAGCAGCGCCCGGTCGGAAAAACTGTTTTTT
TRBJ2-7	-	-	TRBV19	CASSEAGASREQYF	TGTGCCAGTAGTGAGGCAGGGGCATCTAGGGAGCAGTACTTC
TRBJ2-1	TRBD2	-	TRBV5-1	CASSLGLAVGEQFF	TGCGCCAGCAGCCTGGGACTAGCGGTGGGTGAGCAGTTCTTC
TRBJ1-1	-	once	TRBV7-8	CASSLRIGDTEAFF	TGTGCCAGCAGCTTAAGGATAGGGGACACTGAAGCTTTCTTT
TRBJ2-2	-	-	TRBV6-6	CASSYAPAGELFF	TGTGCCAGCAGTTACGCCCCGGCCGGGGAGCTGTTTTTT
TRBJ2-3	TRBD2	-	TRBV4-3	CASSPTSGGADTQYF	TGCGCCAGCAGCCCGACTAGCGGGGGGGCAGATACGCAGTATTTT
TRBJ2-3	TRBD2	-	TRBV28	CASSLWTSGGDTDTQYF	TGTGCCAGCAGTTTATGGACTAGCGGGGGGGATACAGATACGCAGTATTTT
TRBJ2-7	TRBD2	once	TRBV18	CASSPSGRPTYEQYF	TGTGCCAGCTCACCTAGCGGGAGGCCCACCTACGAGCAGTACTTC
TRBJ2-4	-	-	TRBV7-9	CASSLERENIQYF	TGTGCCAGCAGCTTAGAAAGGGAGAACATTCAGTACTTC
TRBJ1-2	-	-	TRBV13	CASSLGHNRGYGYTF	TGTGCCAGCAGCTTAGGCCATAACAGAGGGTATGGCTACACCTTC
TRBJ2-1	-	-	TRBV25-1	CASTRGIEQFF	TGTGCCAGCACTCGCGGAATAGAGCAGTTCTTC
TRBJ1-1	-	once	TRBV14	CASSQMAGNTEAFF	TGTGCCAGCAGCCAAATGGCTGGGAACACTGAAGCTTTCTTT
TRBJ2-3	-	-	TRBV7-6	CAISAGQPTDTQYF	TGTGCCATCAGCGCCGGACAGCCCACAGATACGCAGTATTTT
TRBJ1-2	-	-	TRBV7-9	CASSLSYGYTF	TGTGCCAGCAGCTTATCATATGGCTACACCTTC
TRBJ1-2	-	-	TRBV6-1	CASSPDTGYTF	TGTGCCAGCAGCCCCGACACGGGCTACACCTTC
TRBJ2-2	-	once	TRBV7-3	CASSLRDTGELFF	TGTGCCAGCAGCTTGCGGGACACCGGGGAGCTGTTTTTT